Described below is a single TCR beta chain sequence and its context. No antigen is known for it. CDR1 is SGDLS, CDR2 YYNGEE, per germline. This CDR3 region has 14 residues. The V gene lost 0 bases and the J gene lost 1 base, with 7 bases spanning the gap. Genomic DNA for TCR beta libraries, around 2 micrograms, came from cryopreserved PBMCs. Sequenced by immunoSEQ multiplex PCR; TCRdb stores in-frame clones only, minus some. The sample lists a few hundred thousand clones, 80% occurring once. The data stem from a study of cytotoxic CD8 clonotypes in ibrutinib-treated CLL. Turning to the study itself: The patients comprised approximately 11 relapsed/refractory and about 15 treatment-naive cases, under 18 IGHV unmutated. Outcomes included around 25 partial and 2 complete responses; after median around 5.5 years, around 15 stayed remitted and 12 progressed. General observations from the study: The study found baseline clonality above age-matched healthy donors, tracking circulating CD8+ T-cell counts.

The chain uses TRBV9 and TRBJ1-1, with D unresolved. The receptor comes from a human donor with chronic lymphocytic leukemia. Here the sequenced sample was PBMCs, taken before ibrutinib treatment. CDR3 in DNA: TGTGCCAGCAGCGTAGGGGCCACGAACACTGAAGCTTTCTTT. Residues: CASSVGATNTEAFF.